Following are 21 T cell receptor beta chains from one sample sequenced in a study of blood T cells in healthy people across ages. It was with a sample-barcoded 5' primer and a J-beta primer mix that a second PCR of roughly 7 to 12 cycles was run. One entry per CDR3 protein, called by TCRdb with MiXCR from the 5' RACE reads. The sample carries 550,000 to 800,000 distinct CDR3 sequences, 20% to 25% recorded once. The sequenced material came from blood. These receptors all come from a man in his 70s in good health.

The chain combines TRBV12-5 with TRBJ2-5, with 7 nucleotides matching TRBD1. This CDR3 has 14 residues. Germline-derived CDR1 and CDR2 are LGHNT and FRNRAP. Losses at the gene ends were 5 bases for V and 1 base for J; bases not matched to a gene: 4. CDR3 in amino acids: CASGPGQTQETQYF. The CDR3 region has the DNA TGTGCTAGTGGTCCGGGACAGACCCAAGAGACCCAGTACTTC.

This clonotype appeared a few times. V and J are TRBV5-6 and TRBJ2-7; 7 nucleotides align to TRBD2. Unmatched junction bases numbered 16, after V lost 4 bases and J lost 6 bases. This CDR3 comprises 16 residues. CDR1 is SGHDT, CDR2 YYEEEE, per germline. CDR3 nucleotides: TGTGCCAGCAGCCCTAAAGGACTAGTCGTGCGCGGCGAGCAGTACTTC. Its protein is CASSPKGLVVRGEQYF.

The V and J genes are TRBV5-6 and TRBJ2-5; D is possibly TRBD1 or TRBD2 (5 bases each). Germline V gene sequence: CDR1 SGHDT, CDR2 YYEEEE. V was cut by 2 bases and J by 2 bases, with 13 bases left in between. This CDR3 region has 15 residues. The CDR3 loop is CASSFDTGGQETQYF. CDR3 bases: TGTGCCAGCAGCTTTGACACTGGGGGACAAGAGACCCAGTACTTC.

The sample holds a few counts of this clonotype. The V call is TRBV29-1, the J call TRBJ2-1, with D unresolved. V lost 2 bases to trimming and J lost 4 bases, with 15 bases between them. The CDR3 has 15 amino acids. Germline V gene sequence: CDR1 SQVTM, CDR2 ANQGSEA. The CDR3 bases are TGCAGCGTTGAATCGGGCAGGCAGGAGTACAATGAGCAGTTCTTC. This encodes CSVESGRQEYNEQFF.

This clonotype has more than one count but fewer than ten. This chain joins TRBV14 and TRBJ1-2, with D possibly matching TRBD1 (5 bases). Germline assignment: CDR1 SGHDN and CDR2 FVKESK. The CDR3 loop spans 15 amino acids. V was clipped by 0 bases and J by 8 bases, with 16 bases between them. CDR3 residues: CASSQDPGTPWGYTF. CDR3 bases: TGTGCCAGCAGCCAAGATCCCGGGACTCCCTGGGGCTACACCTTC.

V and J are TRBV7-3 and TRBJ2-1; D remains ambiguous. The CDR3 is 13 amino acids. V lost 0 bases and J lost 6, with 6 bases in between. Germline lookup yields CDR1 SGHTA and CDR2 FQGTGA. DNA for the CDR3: TGTGCCAGCAGCTTAACAGCGACCAATGAGCAGTTCTTC. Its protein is CASSLTATNEQFF. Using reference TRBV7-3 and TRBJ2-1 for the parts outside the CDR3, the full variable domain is GAGVSQTPSNKVTEKGKYVELRCDPISGHTALYWYRQSLGQGPEFLIYFQGTGAADDSGLPNDRFFAVRPEGSVSTLKIQRTERGDSAVYLCASSLTATNEQFFGPGTRLTVL.

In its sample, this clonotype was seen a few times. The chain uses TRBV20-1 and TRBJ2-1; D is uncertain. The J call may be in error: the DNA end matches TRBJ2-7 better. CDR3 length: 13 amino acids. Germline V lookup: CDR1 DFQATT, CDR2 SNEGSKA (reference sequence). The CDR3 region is CSARDPSVYEQYF. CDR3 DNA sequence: TGCAGTGCTAGAGATCCTTCGGTCTACGAGCAGTACTTC.

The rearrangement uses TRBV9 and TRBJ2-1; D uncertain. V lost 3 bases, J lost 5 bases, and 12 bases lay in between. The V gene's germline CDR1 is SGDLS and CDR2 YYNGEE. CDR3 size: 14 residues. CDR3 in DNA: TGTGCCAGCAGCGACGGGTCTCCAAACAATGAGCAGTTCTTC. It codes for CASSDGSPNNEQFF.

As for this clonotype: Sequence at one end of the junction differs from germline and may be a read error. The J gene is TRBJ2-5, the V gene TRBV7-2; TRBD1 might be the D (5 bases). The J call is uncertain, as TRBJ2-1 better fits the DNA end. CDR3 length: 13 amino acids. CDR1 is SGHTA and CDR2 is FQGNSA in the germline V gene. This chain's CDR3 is CASNLDSYNEQFF. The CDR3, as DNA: TGTGCCAGCAACTTAGACAGTTACAATGAGCAGTTCTTC.

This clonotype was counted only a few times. CDR3 loop: CATSDRDPEVGETQYF. The CDR3 region has the DNA TGTGCCACCAGTGATCGAGACCCGGAGGTTGGTGAGACCCAGTACTTC. The J gene is TRBJ2-5, the V gene TRBV24-1; D possibly corresponds to TRBD2 (5 bases). The length of the CDR3 is 16 residues. The V end lost 3 bases, the J end lost 5 bases, and 18 bases lay between the germline ends. Germline V gives CDR1 KGHDR, CDR2 SFDVKD.

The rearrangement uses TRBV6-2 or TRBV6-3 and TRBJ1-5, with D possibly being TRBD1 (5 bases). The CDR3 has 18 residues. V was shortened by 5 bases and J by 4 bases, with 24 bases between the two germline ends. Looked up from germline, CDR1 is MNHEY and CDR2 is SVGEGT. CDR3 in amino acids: CASSLDYTGTRGNQPQHF. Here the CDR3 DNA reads TGTGCCAGCAGTCTGGATTATACCGGGACCCGGGGGAATCAGCCCCAGCATTTT.

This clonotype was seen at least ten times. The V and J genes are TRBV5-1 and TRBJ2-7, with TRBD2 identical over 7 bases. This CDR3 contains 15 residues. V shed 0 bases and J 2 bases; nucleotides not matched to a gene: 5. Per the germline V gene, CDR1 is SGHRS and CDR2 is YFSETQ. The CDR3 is CASSLDLAAPYEQYF. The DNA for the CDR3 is TGCGCCAGCAGCTTGGACCTAGCGGCCCCCTACGAGCAGTACTTC.

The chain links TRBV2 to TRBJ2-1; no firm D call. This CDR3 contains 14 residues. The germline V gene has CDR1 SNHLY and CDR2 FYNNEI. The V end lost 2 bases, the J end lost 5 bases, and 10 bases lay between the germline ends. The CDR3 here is CASSELVIDNEQFF. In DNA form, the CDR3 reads TGTGCCAGCAGTGAATTGGTAATAGACAATGAGCAGTTCTTC.

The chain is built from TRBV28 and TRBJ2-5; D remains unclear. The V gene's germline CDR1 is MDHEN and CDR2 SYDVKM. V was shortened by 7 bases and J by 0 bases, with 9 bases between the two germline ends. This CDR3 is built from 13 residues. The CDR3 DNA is TGTGCCAGCACTAACCCCAACCAAGAGACCCAGTACTTC. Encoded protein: CASTNPNQETQYF.

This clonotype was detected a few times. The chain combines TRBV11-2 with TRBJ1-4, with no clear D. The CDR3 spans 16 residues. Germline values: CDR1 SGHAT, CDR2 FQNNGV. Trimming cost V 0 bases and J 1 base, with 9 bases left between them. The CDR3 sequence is CASSLDGGGTNEKLFF. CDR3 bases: TGTGCCAGCAGCTTAGATGGCGGCGGAACTAATGAAAAACTGTTTTTT.

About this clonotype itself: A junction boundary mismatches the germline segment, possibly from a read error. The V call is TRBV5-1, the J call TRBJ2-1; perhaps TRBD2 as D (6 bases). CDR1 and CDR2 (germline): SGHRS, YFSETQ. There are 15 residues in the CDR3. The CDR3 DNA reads TGCGCCAGCAGCTTTAGCGGCCACTCCAACAATGAGCAGTTCTTC. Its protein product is CASSFSGHSNNEQFF.

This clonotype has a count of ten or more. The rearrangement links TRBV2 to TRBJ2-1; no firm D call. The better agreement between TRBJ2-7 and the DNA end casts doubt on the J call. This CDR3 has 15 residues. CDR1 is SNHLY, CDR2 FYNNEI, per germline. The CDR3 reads CASLWSLQESYEQYF. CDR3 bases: TGTGCCAGCCTGTGGTCATTGCAGGAATCCTACGAGCAGTACTTC.

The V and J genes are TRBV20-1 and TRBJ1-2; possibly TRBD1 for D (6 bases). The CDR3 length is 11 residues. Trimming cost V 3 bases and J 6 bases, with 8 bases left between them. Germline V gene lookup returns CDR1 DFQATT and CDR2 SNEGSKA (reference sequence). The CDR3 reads CSASSGDGYTF. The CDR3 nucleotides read TGCAGTGCTAGTTCAGGGGATGGCTACACCTTC.

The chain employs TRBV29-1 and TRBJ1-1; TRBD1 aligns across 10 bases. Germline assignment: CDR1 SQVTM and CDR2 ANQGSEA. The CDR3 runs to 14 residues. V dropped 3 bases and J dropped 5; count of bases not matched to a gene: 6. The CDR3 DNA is TGCAGCGTTGATTTGGGACAGGGGTGGACTGAAGCTTTCTTT. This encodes CSVDLGQGWTEAFF. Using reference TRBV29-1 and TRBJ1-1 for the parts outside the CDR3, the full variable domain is SAVISQKPSRDICQRGTSLTIQCQVDSQVTMMFWYRQQPGQSLTLIATANQGSEATYESGFVIDKFPISRPNLTFSTLTVSNMSPEDSSIYLCSVDLGQGWTEAFFGQGTRLTVV.

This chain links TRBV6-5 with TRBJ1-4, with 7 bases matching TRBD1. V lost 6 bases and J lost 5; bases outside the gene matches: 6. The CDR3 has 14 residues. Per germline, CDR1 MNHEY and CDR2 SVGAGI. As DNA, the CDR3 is TGTGCCAGCAGATCCCCGACAGGGAATGAAAAACTGTTTTTT. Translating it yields CASRSPTGNEKLFF.

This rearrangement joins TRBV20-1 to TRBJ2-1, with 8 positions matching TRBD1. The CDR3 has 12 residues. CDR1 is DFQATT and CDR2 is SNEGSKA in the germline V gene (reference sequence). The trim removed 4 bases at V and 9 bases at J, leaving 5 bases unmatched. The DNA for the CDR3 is TGCAGTGCTAACCCGACAGGGGTTGAGCAGTTCTTC. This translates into CSANPTGVEQFF.